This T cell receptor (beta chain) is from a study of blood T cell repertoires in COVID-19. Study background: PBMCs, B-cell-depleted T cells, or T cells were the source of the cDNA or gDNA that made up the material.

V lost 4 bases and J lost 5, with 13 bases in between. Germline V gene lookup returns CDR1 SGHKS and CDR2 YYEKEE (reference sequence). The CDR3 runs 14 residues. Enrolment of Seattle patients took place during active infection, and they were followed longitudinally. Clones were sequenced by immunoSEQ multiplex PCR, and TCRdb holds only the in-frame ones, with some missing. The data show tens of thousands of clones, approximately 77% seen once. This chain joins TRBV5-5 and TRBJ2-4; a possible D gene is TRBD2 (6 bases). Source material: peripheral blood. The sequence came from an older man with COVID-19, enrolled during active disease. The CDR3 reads CASSLGASENIQYF. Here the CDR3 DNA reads TGTGCCAGCAGCCTCGGTGCTAGCGAAAACATTCAGTACTTC.